A single sample gave rise to the 5 T cell receptor beta chains below, sequenced in a study of cytotoxic CD8 clonotypes in ibrutinib-treated CLL. Libraries were prepared by immunoSEQ multiplex PCR; TCRdb keeps only in-frame clonotypes and omits some of them. Among just over 200,000 clones listed, roughly three quarters were seen once. The material sequenced was PBMCs, taken after 12 months of ibrutinib treatment. The receptors were gathered from a human donor with chronic lymphocytic leukemia.

V usage is TRBV28 and J usage is TRBJ2-7, with 9 nucleotides matching TRBD1. The germline CDR1 and CDR2 sequences are MDHEN and SYDVKM. V lost 6 bases, J lost 2 bases, and 8 bases stayed unmatched. CDR3 length equals 15 residues. The CDR3 DNA reads as TGTGCCAGCAGCCACGGGGGGACAGGGCCCTACGAGCAGTACTTC. The encoded protein is CASSHGGTGPYEQYF.

The chain couples TRBV18 to TRBJ2-7, with 15 positions matching TRBD2. V trimming: 2 bases; J trimming: 4 bases; junction bases outside the gene matches: 3. From germline, CDR1 is KGHSH and CDR2 LQKENI. This CDR3 has 16 amino acids. CDR3 region: CASSPDGLAGGYEQYF. CDR3 coding DNA: TGTGCCAGCTCACCAGACGGACTAGCGGGAGGGTACGAGCAGTACTTC.

The J gene is TRBJ1-1, the V gene TRBV30, with 8 bases aligning to TRBD1. V shed 5 bases, J shed 4 bases, and the junction held 6 bases outside the gene matches. This CDR3 contains 13 residues. Germline V gene data show CDR1 as GTSNPN and CDR2 as SVGIG (reference sequence). This CDR3 is CAWDRQGRTEAFF. The CDR3 DNA sequence: TGTGCCTGGGATAGACAGGGGCGCACTGAAGCTTTCTTT. The variable domain in full, with the rest retrieved from reference TRBV30 and TRBJ1-1, is SQTIHQWPATLVQPVGSPLSLECTVEGTSNPNLYWYRQAAGRGLQLLFYSVGIGQISSEVPQNLSASRPQDRQFILSSKKLLLSDSGFYLCAWDRQGRTEAFFGQGTRLTVV.

This rearrangement joins TRBV19 to TRBJ1-2; possibly TRBD1 for D (6 bases). The CDR3 spans 15 residues. Germline V lookup: CDR1 LNHDA, CDR2 SQIVND (reference sequence). V lost 3 bases and J lost 5, with 16 bases in between. This CDR3 reads CASSIGGGTGYGYTF. The CDR3 DNA sequence: TGTGCCAGTAGTATCGGGGGCGGGACGGGGTATGGCTACACCTTC.

This rearrangement joins TRBV28 to TRBJ2-7; D may match TRBD1 or TRBD2 (5 bases each). This CDR3 spans 12 amino acids. CDR1 is MDHEN, CDR2 SYDVKM, per germline. Trimming shortened V by 5 bases and J by 8 bases, and 13 bases separated the two germline ends. The CDR3 DNA sequence: TGTGCCAGCAGTCCCGACTGGGGGAAGCAGTACTTC. Its translation is CASSPDWGKQYF.